The clone carrying this TCR beta chain was seen only a few times. Antigen specificity is unknown. These data are taken from a study of breast tumors, draining lymph nodes, adjacent tissues. General observations from the study: Data only fit, rather than demonstrated, lymph node origin of most tumor T cells. Luminal-like breast cancer showed significantly higher tumor–nontumor repertoire similarity than basal-like. Findings are consistent with lymph node origin and intratumoral expansion of most tumor T cells.

Axillary draining lymph nodes of breast cancer patients supplied the node samples. TCRdb re-called the multiplex PCR reads through MiXCR, storing one row per CDR3 protein. This table holds more than 200,000 distinct CDR3 sequences, about a third found once. This CDR3 is 13 amino acids long. Trimming cost V 5 bases and J 1 base, with 8 bases left between them. The V gene's germline CDR1 is SEHNR and CDR2 FQNEAQ (reference sequence). The sequence came from a female donor with breast cancer. Some clones in this sample may be carry-over from other donors' samples. Sequencing was done on a sample of axillary lymph node tissue. V and J are TRBV7-9 and TRBJ1-1; no reliable D call. CDR3 amino acids: CASSPDWNTEAFF. In DNA form, the CDR3 reads TGTGCCAGCAGCCCCGACTGGAACACTGAAGCTTTCTTT.